This entry concerns a single TCR beta chain. These data are taken from a study of somatic mutations in cytotoxic T cells in rheumatoid arthritis. Sequencing was performed with immunoSEQ multiplex PCR; in TCRdb, only in-frame clones are kept and a portion is missing. This sample has approximately 13,000 clones, with more than 65% found just once. This sequence was found in an adult with rheumatoid arthritis. The specimen sequenced was CD8+ T cells sorted from blood.

The CDR3 DNA sequence: TGTGCCAGCAGTTTATCCGGACTATCCGAGCAGTACTTC. This translates into CASSLSGLSEQYF. This chain joins TRBV27 and TRBJ2-7; D perhaps matches TRBD2 (6 bases). Germline V lookup: CDR1 MNHEY, CDR2 SMNVEV (reference sequence). The CDR3 is 13 amino acids. Trimming stripped 0 bases from V and 6 bases from J, with 9 bases between.